This entry lists 21 T cell receptor beta chains sequenced from one sample in a study of cytotoxic CD8 clonotypes in ibrutinib-treated CLL. Repertoires were generated with immunoSEQ multiplex PCR, while TCRdb's copy carries only in-frame clones and drops some. The sample consists of 250,000 to 350,000 clones, approximately 76% of them appearing once. The input for sequencing was PBMCs, taken at disease progression, from a patient treated with ibrutinib. All receptors come from a human donor with chronic lymphocytic leukemia.

The genes are TRBV4-1 and TRBJ2-5; the D gene could be TRBD1 or TRBD2 (5 bases each). Between the trimmed V and J ends, which lost 3 bases and 1 base, there was a span of 15 bases. There are 16 residues in the CDR3. Germline V gene sequence: CDR1 MGHRA, CDR2 YSYEKL. CDR3 bases: TGCGCCAGCAGCCAGCTGCTCGGGGCTACCCAAGAGACCCAGTACTTC. As protein: CASSQLLGATQETQYF.

V usage is TRBV19 and J usage is TRBJ2-7; 12 positions agree with TRBD1. The V and J ends lost 2 bases and 5 bases, in that order; junction bases with no gene match: 10. Germline V lookup: CDR1 LNHDA, CDR2 SQIVND (reference sequence). The CDR3 is made up of 17 amino acids. This chain's CDR3 is CASSIRSRGQGAHEQYF. The CDR3, as DNA: TGTGCCAGTAGTATAAGGAGTCGGGGACAGGGGGCCCACGAGCAGTACTTC.

The V gene is TRBV11-1, the J gene TRBJ1-1; unclear D gene. V lost 2 bases and J 7 bases, leaving 5 bases between the germline ends. In germline, CDR1 is SGHAT, CDR2 FQDESV (reference sequence). The CDR3 runs to 11 residues. The CDR3 sequence is CASSLSDEAFF. CDR3 coding DNA: TGTGCCAGCAGCTTATCGGATGAAGCTTTCTTT.

This chain connects TRBV4-3 to TRBJ2-5; weak D call: TRBD1 (5 bases). The CDR3 has 17 residues. V gave up 1 base and J gave up 0 bases, with 15 bases separating them. Germline V gives CDR1 LGHNA, CDR2 YSLEER. The CDR3 sequence: CASSQGGHYSYQETQYF. The CDR3 nucleotides are TGCGCCAGCAGCCAAGGTGGACACTACTCGTACCAAGAGACCCAGTACTTC.

The V gene is TRBV5-1, the J gene TRBJ2-3, with TRBD1 matching over 7 bases. V shed 5 bases, J shed 3 bases, and the junction held 9 bases outside the gene matches. The CDR3 consists of 15 residues. CDR1 SGHRS and CDR2 YFSETQ come from the germline V gene. For the CDR3, the DNA is TGCGCCAGCAGTCCGACAGGGTTGATGACAGATACGCAGTATTTT. Protein product: CASSPTGLMTDTQYF.

The rearrangement joins TRBV7-6 to TRBJ1-1; D unclear. Germline loops: CDR1 SGHVS, CDR2 FNYEAQ. The CDR3 extends over 13 amino acids. The V end lost 3 bases, the J end lost 1 base, and 6 bases lay between the germline ends. In DNA, the CDR3 is TGTGCCAGCAGCTTTGGACGGAACACTGAAGCTTTCTTT. Protein: CASSFGRNTEAFF.

The chain uses TRBV6-5 and TRBJ2-7, with 8 bases aligning to TRBD2. From germline, CDR1 is MNHEY and CDR2 SVGAGI. J gave up 4 bases and V 8 bases, and 7 bases lay outside the gene matches. The CDR3 is made up of 13 amino acids. The CDR3 loop reads CASGLARGYEQYF. CDR3 DNA sequence: TGTGCCAGCGGACTAGCTAGGGGATACGAGCAGTACTTC.

The chain couples TRBV10-1 to TRBJ2-7; a possible D gene is TRBD2 (6 bases). CDR1 and CDR2 (germline): WNHNN, SYGVQD (reference sequence). V dropped 9 bases and J dropped 1 base, with 19 bases sitting between them. The CDR3 has 15 residues. The CDR3 DNA follows: TGCGCCAGTCTGATAGCCGGGACTGGATCCTACGAGCAGTACTTC. Translating gives CASLIAGTGSYEQYF.

This chain connects TRBV6-5 to TRBJ2-7; TRBD1 agrees at 7 bases. CDR1 and CDR2 from the germline V gene are MNHEY and SVGAGI. With 0 bases clipped from V and 7 bases from J, the junction kept 6 bases outside the gene matches. This CDR3 has 14 residues. CDR3 loop: CASSYSRGSEEQYF. The CDR3 DNA sequence: TGTGCCAGCAGTTACTCCAGGGGGTCTGAGGAGCAGTACTTC.

The chain uses TRBV6-5 and TRBJ2-5, with 10 positions matching TRBD1. Trimming took 3 bases from V and 5 from J; bases not matched to a gene: 6. The CDR3 contains 15 residues. Germline-derived CDR1 and CDR2 are MNHEY and SVGAGI. As DNA, the CDR3 is TGTGCCAGCAGTTATTTGGGACAGGGGACGGAGACCCAGTACTTC. Protein product: CASSYLGQGTETQYF.

This clone occurred a few times. V is TRBV13 and J is TRBJ2-2; D is unresolved. The length of the CDR3 is 13 residues. Looked up from germline, CDR1 is PRHDT and CDR2 is FYEKMQ (reference sequence). The V and J ends lost 4 bases and 6 bases respectively, with 9 bases between them. This CDR3 is CASSWAASGELFF. The CDR3 region has the DNA TGTGCCAGCAGCTGGGCGGCCTCCGGGGAGCTGTTTTTT.

This clone was picked up one time. The chain employs TRBV6-5 and TRBJ2-2, with TRBD1 identical over 7 bases. CDR3 size: 14 residues. After removal of 6 bases from V and 4 bases from J, the junction contained 5 bases not matched to a gene. Germline CDR1 is MNHEY and CDR2 is SVGAGI. DNA for the CDR3: TGTGCCAGCAGACAGGACAGGACCACCGGGGAGCTGTTTTTT. Encoded protein: CASRQDRTTGELFF.

This chain links TRBV12-5 with TRBJ2-3; 11 bases match TRBD1. Germline CDR1 LGHNT, CDR2 FRNRAP. Germline trimming cut 0 bases from V and 6 bases from J; bases unmatched to any gene: 8. The CDR3 totals 17 residues. The CDR3 protein is CASGLVTGTGGRDTQYF. Here the CDR3 DNA reads TGTGCTAGTGGTTTGGTAACTGGGACAGGGGGTAGGGATACGCAGTATTTT.

This clone was seen once. The gene calls are TRBV7-2 and TRBJ1-2; no clear D gene. Germline CDR1 SGHTA, CDR2 FQGNSA. This CDR3 comprises 14 residues. V was cut by 7 bases and J by 4 bases, with 16 bases left in between. The CDR3, as DNA: TGTGCCAGCACTCCGGACGGCTGGTTCTATGGCTACACCTTC. It codes for CASTPDGWFYGYTF.

The CDR3 nucleotides are TGTGCCAGCAGGCGGACAGGGGCAAGCTATGGCTACACCTTC. Its protein product is CASRRTGASYGYTF. The V and J genes are TRBV11-2 and TRBJ1-2; 9 bases are shared with TRBD1. The CDR3 extends over 14 amino acids. In germline, CDR1 is SGHAT, CDR2 FQNNGV. J lost 4 bases, V lost 6 bases, and 6 bases had no gene match.

This clone came up a few times. This chain connects TRBV18 to TRBJ2-7; 9 nucleotides agree with TRBD2. V lost 4 bases to trimming and J lost 0 bases; unmatched junction nucleotides: 4. Germline CDR1 KGHSH, CDR2 LQKENI. The CDR3 loop spans 15 amino acids. CDR3 loop: CASSRGRASSYEQYF. As DNA, the CDR3 is TGTGCCAGCTCACGCGGGAGGGCCAGCTCCTACGAGCAGTACTTC.

The chain joins TRBV6-5 to TRBJ2-5, with D unresolved. Trimming left V 5 bases short and J 0 bases short, with 4 bases between. Germline loops: CDR1 MNHEY, CDR2 SVGAGI. The CDR3 loop spans 12 amino acids. The CDR3 here is CASSRNQETQYF. As DNA, the CDR3 is TGTGCCAGCAGTCGGAACCAAGAGACCCAGTACTTC.

The chain has TRBV4-1 and TRBJ2-1, with 12 bases aligning to TRBD2. The germline V gene encodes CDR1 MGHRA and CDR2 YSYEKL. J gave up 5 bases and V 5 bases, and 1 base lay outside the gene matches. This CDR3 has 14 amino acids. The chain's CDR3 is CASSRLAGDNEQFF. DNA for the CDR3: TGCGCCAGCAGCAGACTAGCGGGGGACAATGAGCAGTTCTTC.

The chain couples TRBV7-9 to TRBJ1-2; D is perhaps TRBD1 (5 bases). Germline V gene data show CDR1 as SEHNR and CDR2 as FQNEAQ (reference sequence). Trimming removed 2 bases from V and 8 bases from J, with 12 bases in between. This CDR3 contains 13 residues. The CDR3 nucleotides read TGTGCCAGCAGCTTAACGGCAGGGATCGGCTACACCTTC. Translated: CASSLTAGIGYTF.

V gene TRBV14 combines with J gene TRBJ1-6, with D possibly being TRBD1 (6 bases). In germline, CDR1 is SGHDN, CDR2 FVKESK. Trimming left V 0 bases short and J 5 bases short, with 14 bases between. The CDR3 runs 17 residues. The CDR3 is CASSQEGGGLDNSPLHF. In DNA form, the CDR3 reads TGTGCCAGCAGCCAAGAAGGGGGGGGGCTGGATAATTCACCCCTCCACTTT. Together with reference TRBV14 and TRBJ1-6, the CDR3 gives the full variable domain: EAGVTQFPSHSVIEKGQTVTLRCDPISGHDNLYWYRRVMGKEIKFLLHFVKESKQDESGMPNNRFLAERTGGTYSTLKVQPAELEDSGVYFCASSQEGGGLDNSPLHFGNGTRLTVT.

The V call is TRBV4-1, the J call TRBJ2-1; D unresolved. V was trimmed by 0 bases and J by 9 bases, leaving 6 bases between them. The CDR3 has 12 residues. The germline V gene encodes CDR1 MGHRA and CDR2 YSYEKL. The CDR3 spells CASSQDGVEQFF. CDR3 coding DNA: TGCGCCAGCAGCCAAGATGGGGTTGAGCAGTTCTTC.